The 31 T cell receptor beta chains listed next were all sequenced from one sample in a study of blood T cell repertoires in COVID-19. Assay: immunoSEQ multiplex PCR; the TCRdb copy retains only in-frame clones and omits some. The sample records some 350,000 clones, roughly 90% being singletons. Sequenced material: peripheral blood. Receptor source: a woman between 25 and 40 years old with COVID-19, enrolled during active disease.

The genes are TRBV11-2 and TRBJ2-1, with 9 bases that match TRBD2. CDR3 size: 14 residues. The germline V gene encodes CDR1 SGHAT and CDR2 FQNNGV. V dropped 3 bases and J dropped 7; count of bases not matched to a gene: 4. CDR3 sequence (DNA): TGTGCCAGCAGCTTCGGGCTAGCGGGGAATGAGCAGTTCTTC. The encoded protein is CASSFGLAGNEQFF. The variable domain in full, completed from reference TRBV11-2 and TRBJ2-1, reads EAGVAQSPRYKIIEKRQSVAFWCNPISGHATLYWYQQILGQGPKLLIQFQNNGVVDDSQLPKDRFSAERLKGVDSTLKIQPAKLEDSAVYLCASSFGLAGNEQFFGPGTRLTVL.

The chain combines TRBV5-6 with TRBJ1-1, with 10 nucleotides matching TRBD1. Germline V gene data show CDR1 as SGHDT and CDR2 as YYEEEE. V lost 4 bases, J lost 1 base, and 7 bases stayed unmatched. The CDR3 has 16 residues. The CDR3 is CASSRRDRGPNTEAFF. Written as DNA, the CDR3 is TGTGCCAGCAGCCGACGGGACAGGGGACCGAACACTGAAGCTTTCTTT. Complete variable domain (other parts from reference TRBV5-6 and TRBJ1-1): DAGVTQSPTHLIKTRGQQVTLRCSPKSGHDTVSWYQQALGQGPQFIFQYYEEEERQRGNFPDRFSGHQFPNYSSELNVNALLLGDSALYLCASSRRDRGPNTEAFFGQGTRLTVV.

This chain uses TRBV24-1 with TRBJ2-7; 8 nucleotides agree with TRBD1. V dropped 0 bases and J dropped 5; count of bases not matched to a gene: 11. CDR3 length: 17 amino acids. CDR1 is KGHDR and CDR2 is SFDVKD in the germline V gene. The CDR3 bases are TGTGCCACCAGTGATTTGCATGTCGGACAGGGAGGAGACGAGCAGTACGTC. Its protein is CATSDLHVGQGGDEQYV.

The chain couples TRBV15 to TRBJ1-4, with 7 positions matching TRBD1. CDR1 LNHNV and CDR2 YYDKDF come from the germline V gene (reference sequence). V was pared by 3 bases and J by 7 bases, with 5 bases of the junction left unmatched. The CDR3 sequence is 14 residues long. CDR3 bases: TGTGCCACCAGCAGGGGGGACAGTGGTGAAAAACTGTTTTTT. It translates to CATSRGDSGEKLFF.

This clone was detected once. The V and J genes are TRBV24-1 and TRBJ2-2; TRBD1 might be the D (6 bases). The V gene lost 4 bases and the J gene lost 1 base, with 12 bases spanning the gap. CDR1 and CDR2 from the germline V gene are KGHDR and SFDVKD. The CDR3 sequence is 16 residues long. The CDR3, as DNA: TGTGCCACCAGTGACCGAGGGGGATTGAACACCGGGGAGCTGTTTTTT. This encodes CATSDRGGLNTGELFF.

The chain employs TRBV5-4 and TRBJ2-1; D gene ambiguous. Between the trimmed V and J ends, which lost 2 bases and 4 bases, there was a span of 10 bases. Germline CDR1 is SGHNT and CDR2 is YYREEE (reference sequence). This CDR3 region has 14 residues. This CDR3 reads CASSFKDSYNEQFF. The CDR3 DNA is TGTGCCAGCAGCTTTAAAGACTCGTACAATGAGCAGTTCTTC. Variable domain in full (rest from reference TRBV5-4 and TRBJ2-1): ETGVTQSPTHLIKTRGQQVTLRCSSQSGHNTVSWYQQALGQGPQFIFQYYREEENGRGNFPPRFSGLQFPNYSSELNVNALELDDSALYLCASSFKDSYNEQFFGPGTRLTVL.

CDR3 amino acids: CASSRTSGTANTGELFF. Here the CDR3 DNA reads TGTGCCAGCAGTAGGACTAGCGGGACAGCGAACACCGGGGAGCTGTTTTTT. The V call is TRBV27, the J call TRBJ2-2, with 12 bases that match TRBD2. Unmatched junction bases numbered 4, after V lost 5 bases and J lost 0 bases. The germline V gene encodes CDR1 MNHEY and CDR2 SMNVEV (reference sequence). The CDR3 consists of 17 residues.

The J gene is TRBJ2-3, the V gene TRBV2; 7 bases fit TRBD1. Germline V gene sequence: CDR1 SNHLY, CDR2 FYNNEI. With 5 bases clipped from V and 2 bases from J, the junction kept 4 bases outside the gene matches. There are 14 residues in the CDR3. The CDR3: CASSYRGPTDTQYF. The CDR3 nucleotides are TGTGCCAGCAGTTACAGGGGACCCACAGATACGCAGTATTTT.

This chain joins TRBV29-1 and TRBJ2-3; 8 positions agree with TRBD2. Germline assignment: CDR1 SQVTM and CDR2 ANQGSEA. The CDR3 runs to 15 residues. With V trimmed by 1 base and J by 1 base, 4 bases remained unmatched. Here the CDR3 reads CSVEATSVGTDTQYF. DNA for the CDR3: TGCAGCGTTGAAGCGACTAGCGTGGGCACAGATACGCAGTATTTT.

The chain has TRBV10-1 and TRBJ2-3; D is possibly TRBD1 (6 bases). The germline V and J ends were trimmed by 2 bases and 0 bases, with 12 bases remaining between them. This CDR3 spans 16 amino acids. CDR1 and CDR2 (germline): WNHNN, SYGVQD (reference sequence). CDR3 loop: CASSENSRGSTDTQYF. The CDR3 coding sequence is TGCGCCAGCAGTGAGAATTCTAGGGGGAGCACAGATACGCAGTATTTT.

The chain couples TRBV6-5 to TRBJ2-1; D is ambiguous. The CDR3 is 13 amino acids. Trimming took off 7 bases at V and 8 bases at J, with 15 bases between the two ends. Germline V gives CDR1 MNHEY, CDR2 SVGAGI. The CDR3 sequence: CASTSELGDEQFF. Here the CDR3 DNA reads TGTGCCAGCACCAGTGAGTTGGGCGATGAGCAGTTCTTC.

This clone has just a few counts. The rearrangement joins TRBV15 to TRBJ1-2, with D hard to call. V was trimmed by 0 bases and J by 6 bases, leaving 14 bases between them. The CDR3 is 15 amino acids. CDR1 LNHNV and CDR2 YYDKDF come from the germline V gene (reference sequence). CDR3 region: CATSRDNWGGNGYTF. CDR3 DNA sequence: TGTGCCACCAGCAGAGATAATTGGGGAGGCAATGGCTACACCTTC.

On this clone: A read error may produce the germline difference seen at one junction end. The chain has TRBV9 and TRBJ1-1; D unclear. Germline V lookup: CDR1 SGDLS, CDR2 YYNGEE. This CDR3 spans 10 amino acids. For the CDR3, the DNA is TGTGCCAGCAGCTCCCGGACGGCGGGCTTT. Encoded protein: CASSSRTAGF.

CDR3 sequence: CSVEETGEGEQYF. The DNA for the CDR3 is TGCAGCGTTGAAGAGACAGGGGAGGGCGAGCAGTACTTC. The rearrangement joins TRBV29-1 to TRBJ2-7, with D perhaps TRBD1 (8 bases). The CDR3 totals 13 residues. Trimming left V 0 bases short and J 6 bases short, with 12 bases between. In germline, CDR1 is SQVTM, CDR2 ANQGSEA.

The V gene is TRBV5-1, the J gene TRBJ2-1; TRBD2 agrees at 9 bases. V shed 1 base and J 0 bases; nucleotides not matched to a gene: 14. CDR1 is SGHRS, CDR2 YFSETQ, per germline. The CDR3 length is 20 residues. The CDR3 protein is CASSLQGGRAPSLSYNEQFF. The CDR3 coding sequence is TGCGCCAGCAGCTTGCAGGGCGGGAGGGCCCCCTCGCTCTCCTACAATGAGCAGTTCTTC.

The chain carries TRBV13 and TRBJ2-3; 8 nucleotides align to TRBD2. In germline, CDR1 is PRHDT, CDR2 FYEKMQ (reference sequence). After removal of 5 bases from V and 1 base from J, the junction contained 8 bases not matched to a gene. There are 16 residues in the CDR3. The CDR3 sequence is CASSPKGAGGTDTQYF. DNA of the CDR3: TGTGCCAGCAGCCCCAAGGGAGCGGGGGGCACAGATACGCAGTATTTT.

The CDR3 bases are TGTGCCAGCAGCCAATGGAGGAGACCCAACCCAGATACGCAGTATTTT. The encoded protein is CASSQWRRPNPDTQYF. The chain uses TRBV3-1 (or the pseudogene TRBV3-2) and TRBJ2-3, with D perhaps TRBD2 (5 bases). The germline CDR1 and CDR2 sequences are LGHDT and YNNKEL (reference sequence). The CDR3 totals 16 residues. V was pared by 2 bases and J by 4 bases, with 16 bases between.

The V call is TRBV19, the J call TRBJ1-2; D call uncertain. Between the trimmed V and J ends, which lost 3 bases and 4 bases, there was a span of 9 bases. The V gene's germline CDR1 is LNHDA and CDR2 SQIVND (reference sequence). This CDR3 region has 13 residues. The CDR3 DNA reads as TGTGCCAGTAGTATTGACCAGGTCTATGGCTACACCTTC. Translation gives CASSIDQVYGYTF.

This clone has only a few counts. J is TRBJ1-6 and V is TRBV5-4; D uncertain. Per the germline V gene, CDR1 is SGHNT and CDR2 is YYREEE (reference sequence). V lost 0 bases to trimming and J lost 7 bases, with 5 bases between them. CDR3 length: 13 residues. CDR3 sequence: CASSLGGNSPLHF. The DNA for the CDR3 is TGTGCCAGCAGCTTGGGCGGGAATTCACCCCTCCACTTT. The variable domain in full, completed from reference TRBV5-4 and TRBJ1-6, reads ETGVTQSPTHLIKTRGQQVTLRCSSQSGHNTVSWYQQALGQGPQFIFQYYREEENGRGNFPPRFSGLQFPNYSSELNVNALELDDSALYLCASSLGGNSPLHFGNGTRLTVT.

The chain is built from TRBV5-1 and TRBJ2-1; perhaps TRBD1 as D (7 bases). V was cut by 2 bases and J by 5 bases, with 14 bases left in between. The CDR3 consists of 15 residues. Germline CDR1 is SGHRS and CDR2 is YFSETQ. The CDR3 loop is CASSLPGGRDNEQFF. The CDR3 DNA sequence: TGCGCCAGCAGCTTACCAGGGGGGCGGGACAATGAGCAGTTCTTC.

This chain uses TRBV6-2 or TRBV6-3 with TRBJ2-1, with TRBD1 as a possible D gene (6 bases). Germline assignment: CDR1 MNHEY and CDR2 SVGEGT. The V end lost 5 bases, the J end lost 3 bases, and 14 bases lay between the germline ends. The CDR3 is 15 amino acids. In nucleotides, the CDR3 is TGTGCCAGCAGTAAGGGGGACGGCTTCTACAATGAGCAGTTCTTC. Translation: CASSKGDGFYNEQFF.

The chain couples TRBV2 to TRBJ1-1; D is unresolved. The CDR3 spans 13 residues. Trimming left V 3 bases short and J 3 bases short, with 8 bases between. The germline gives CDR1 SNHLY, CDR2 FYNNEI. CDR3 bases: TGTGCCAGCAGTGACGTCACGGACACTGAAGCTTTCTTT. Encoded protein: CASSDVTDTEAFF.

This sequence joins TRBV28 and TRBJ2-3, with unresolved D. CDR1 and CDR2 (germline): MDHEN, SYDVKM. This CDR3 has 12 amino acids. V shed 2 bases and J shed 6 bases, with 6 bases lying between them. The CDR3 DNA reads TGTGCCAGCAGTTTAGCCCGGGATACGCAGTATTTT. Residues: CASSLARDTQYF.

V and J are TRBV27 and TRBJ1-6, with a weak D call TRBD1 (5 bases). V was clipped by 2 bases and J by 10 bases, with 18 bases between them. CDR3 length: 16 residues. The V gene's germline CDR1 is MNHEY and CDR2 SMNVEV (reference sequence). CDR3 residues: CASSLTTDTKGSPLHF. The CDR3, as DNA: TGTGCCAGCAGTTTAACAACGGACACGAAAGGATCACCCCTCCACTTT.

In DNA, the CDR3 is TGTGCCAGCAGCAAAGAAGACGGGGGGAGCTCCTACGAGCAGTACTTC. It yields the protein CASSKEDGGSSYEQYF. The chain recombines TRBV21-1 with TRBJ2-7; the table's TRBD2 call for D was not verified on the DNA. TRBV21-1 is classified as a pseudogene. The CDR3 contains 16 residues.

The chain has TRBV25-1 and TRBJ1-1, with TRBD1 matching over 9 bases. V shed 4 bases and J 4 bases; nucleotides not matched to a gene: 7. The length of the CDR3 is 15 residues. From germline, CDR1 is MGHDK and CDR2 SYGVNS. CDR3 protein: CASSGTGGASTEAFF. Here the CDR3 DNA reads TGTGCCAGCAGTGGAACAGGGGGCGCCTCCACTGAAGCTTTCTTT.

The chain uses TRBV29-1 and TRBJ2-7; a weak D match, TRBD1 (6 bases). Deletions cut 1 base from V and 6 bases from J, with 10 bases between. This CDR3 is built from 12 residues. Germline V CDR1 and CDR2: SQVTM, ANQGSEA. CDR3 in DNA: TGCAGCGTTGAAGTAAGCAGGGGCGAGCAGTACGTC. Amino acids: CSVEVSRGEQYV.

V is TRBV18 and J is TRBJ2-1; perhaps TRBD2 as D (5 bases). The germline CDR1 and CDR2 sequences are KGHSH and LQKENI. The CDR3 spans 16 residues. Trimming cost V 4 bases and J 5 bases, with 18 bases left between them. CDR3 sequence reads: CASSRVWSGQNNEQFF. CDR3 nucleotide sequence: TGTGCCAGCTCACGGGTCTGGAGCGGTCAAAACAATGAGCAGTTCTTC. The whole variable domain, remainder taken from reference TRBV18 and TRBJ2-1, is NAGVMQNPRHLVRRRGQEARLRCSPMKGHSHVYWYRQLPEEGLKFMVYLQKENIIDESGMPKERFSAEFPKEGPSILRIQQVVRGDSAAYFCASSRVWSGQNNEQFFGPGTRLTVL.

The DNA for the CDR3 is TGTGCCAGCAGCACGGGGGGGTCATACGAGCAGTACTTC. It codes for CASSTGGSYEQYF. The rearrangement joins TRBV6-5 to TRBJ2-7; 8 nucleotides agree with TRBD2. The germline V gene encodes CDR1 MNHEY and CDR2 SVGAGI. The CDR3 is 13 residues long. With 6 bases clipped from V and 4 bases from J, the junction kept 5 bases outside the gene matches.

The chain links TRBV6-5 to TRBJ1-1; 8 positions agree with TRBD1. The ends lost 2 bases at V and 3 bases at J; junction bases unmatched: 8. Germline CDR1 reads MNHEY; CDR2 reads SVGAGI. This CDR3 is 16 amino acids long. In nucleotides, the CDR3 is TGTGCCAGCAGTTACCCGACAGGGGAAGGGCACACTGAAGCTTTCTTT. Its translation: CASSYPTGEGHTEAFF.

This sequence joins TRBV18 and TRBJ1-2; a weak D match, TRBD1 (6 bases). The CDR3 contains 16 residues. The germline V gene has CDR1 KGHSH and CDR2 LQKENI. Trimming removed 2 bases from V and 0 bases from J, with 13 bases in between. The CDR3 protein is CASSPDGQTSNYGYTF. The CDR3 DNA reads TGTGCCAGCTCACCAGACGGACAGACTTCTAACTATGGCTACACCTTC.